The subject of this entry is one T cell receptor (beta chain). Its antigen is not known. This may stem from a read error, because a much larger clone lies one nucleotide away. The library came from three nested PCR rounds adapted from ARM-PCR protocols. TCRdb reprocessed the multiplex PCR reads via MiXCR and lists one record per CDR3 protein. The sample contains about 48,000 distinct CDR3 sequences, under 75% of which appear only once. These data originate in a study of tumor and adjacent non-tumor tissue in lung cancer. Study background: Stage I to III disease affected 10 men and a handful of women aged roughly 31 to 85. Each sample yielded 3.5 million to 4.5 million productive TCRbeta reads on average.

RNA was extracted from bulk tissue without any cell sorting. The normal lung tissue was taken more than 3 cm from the tumor edge. General study findings and limits: Shorter survival was associated with higher TCR diversity in tumors. Tumor repertoires had a smaller top 100 clone share than normal lung.

Sample: distant non-tumor lung tissue. The clonotype comes from a woman in her 70s with non-small cell lung cancer.

The DNA of the CDR3 is TGTGCCAGCAGTTTGTGGGAGCGTCACAATGAGCAGTTCTTC. It encodes CASSLWERHNEQFF. This chain links TRBV28 with TRBJ2-1; D is perhaps TRBD2 (5 bases). Germline-derived CDR1 and CDR2 are MDHEN and SYDVKM. This CDR3 contains 14 residues. V lost 3 bases and J lost 5, with 11 bases in between.